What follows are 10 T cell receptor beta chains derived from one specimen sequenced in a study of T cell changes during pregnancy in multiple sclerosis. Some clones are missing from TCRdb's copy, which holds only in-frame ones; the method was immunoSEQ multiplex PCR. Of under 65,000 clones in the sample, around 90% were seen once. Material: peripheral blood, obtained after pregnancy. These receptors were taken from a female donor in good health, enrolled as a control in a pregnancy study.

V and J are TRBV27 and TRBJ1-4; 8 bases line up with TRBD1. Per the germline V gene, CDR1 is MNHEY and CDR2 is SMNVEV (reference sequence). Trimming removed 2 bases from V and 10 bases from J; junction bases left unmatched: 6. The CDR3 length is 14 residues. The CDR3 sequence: CASSLGDRGGKLFF. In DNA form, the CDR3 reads TGTGCCAGCAGTTTAGGAGACAGGGGTGGAAAACTGTTTTTT.

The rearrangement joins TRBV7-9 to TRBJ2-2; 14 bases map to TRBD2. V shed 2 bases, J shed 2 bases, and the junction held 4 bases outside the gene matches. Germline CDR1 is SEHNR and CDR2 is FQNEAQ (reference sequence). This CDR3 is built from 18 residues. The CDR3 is CASSLPGLAGGNTGELFF. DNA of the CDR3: TGTGCCAGCAGCTTACCCGGACTAGCGGGGGGTAACACCGGGGAGCTGTTTTTT.

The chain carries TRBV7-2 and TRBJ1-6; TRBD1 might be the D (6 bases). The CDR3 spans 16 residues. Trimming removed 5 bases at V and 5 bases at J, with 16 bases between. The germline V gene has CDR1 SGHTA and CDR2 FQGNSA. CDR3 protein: CASSAQRGGHNSPLHF. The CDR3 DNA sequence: TGTGCCAGCAGCGCTCAGCGAGGGGGACATAATTCACCCCTCCACTTT.

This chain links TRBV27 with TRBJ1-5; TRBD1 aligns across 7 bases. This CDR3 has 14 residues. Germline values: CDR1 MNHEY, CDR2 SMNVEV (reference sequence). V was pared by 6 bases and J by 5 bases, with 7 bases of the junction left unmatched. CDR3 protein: CASSPRTGHQPQHF. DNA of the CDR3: TGTGCCAGCAGCCCTAGGACAGGCCATCAGCCCCAGCATTTT.

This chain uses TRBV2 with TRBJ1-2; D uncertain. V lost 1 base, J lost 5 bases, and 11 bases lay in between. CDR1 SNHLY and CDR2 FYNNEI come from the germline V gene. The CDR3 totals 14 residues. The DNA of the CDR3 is TGTGCCAGCAGTGAAGGGTCAGGACTTTATGGCTACACCTTC. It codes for CASSEGSGLYGYTF.

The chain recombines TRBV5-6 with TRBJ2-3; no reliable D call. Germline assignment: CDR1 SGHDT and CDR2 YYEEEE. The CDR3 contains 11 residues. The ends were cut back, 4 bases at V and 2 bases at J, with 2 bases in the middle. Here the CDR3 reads CASSLTDTQYF. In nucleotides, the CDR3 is TGTGCCAGCAGCCTCACAGATACGCAGTATTTT.

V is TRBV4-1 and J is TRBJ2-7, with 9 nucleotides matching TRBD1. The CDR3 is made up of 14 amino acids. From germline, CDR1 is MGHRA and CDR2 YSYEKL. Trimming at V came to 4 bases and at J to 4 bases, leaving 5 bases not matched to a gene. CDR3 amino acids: CASSRGQGRYEQYF. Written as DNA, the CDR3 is TGCGCCAGCAGCCGTGGACAGGGGCGATACGAGCAGTACTTC.

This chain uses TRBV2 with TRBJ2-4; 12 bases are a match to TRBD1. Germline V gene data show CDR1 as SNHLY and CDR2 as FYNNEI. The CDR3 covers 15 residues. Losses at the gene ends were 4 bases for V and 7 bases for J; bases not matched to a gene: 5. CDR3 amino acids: CASSGGTGGANIQYF. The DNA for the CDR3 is TGTGCCAGCAGTGGTGGGACAGGGGGCGCGAACATTCAGTACTTC. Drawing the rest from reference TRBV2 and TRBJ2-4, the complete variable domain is EPEVTQTPSHQVTQMGQEVILRCVPISNHLYFYWYRQILGQKVEFLVSFYNNEISEKSEIFDDQFSVERPDGSNFTLKIRSTKLEDSAMYFCASSGGTGGANIQYFGAGTRLSVL.

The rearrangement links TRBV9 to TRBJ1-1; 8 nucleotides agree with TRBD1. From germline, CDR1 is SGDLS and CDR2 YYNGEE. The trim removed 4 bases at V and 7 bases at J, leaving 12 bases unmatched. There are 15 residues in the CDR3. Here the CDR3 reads CASSPNPDREGEAFF. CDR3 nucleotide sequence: TGTGCCAGCAGCCCAAACCCGGACAGGGAAGGTGAAGCTTTCTTT.

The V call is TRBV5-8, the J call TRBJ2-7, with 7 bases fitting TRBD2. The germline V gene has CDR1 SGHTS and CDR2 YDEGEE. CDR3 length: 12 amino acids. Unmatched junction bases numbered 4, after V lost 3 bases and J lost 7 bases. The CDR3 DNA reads TGTGCCAGCAGCTGGGGGGGGAGAGAGCAGTACTTC. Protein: CASSWGGREQYF. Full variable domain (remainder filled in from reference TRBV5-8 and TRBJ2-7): EAGVTQSPTHLIKTRGQQATLRCSPISGHTSVYWYQQALGLGLQFLLWYDEGEERNRGNFPPRFSGRQFPNYSSELNVNALELEDSALYLCASSWGGREQYFGPGTRLTVT.